These T cell receptor beta chains were read from a single sample in a study of T cell responses to AZD1222 COVID-19 vaccine. Clones were read by immunoSEQ multiplex PCR, and TCRdb kept only the in-frame ones, dropping some. The sample has about 99,000 clones; nearly 90% are singletons. Source: peripheral blood, taken on day 0 of AZD1222 vaccination. These receptors were taken from an adult in good health. CDR3s include the opening cysteine and the closing phenylalanine or tryptophan. D genes are given only for firm matches. Size values are once, few and many counts, or a class for expanded clones, and some rows have none.

TRBD1	.	TRBJ1-1	TRBV6-1	TGTGCCAGCAGTGAATGGACAGGCGTGAACACTGAAGCTTTCTTT	CASSEWTGVNTEAFF
.	once	TRBJ1-1	TRBV5-1	TGTGCCAGCACCTCGAGGGAGAGGTTCGAAGCTTTCTTT	CASTSRERFEAFF
TRBD1	.	TRBJ1-1	TRBV5-1	TGTGCCAGCAGCTTGGGGGACAGGGCGACATCTAATGAAGCTTTCTTT	CASSLGDRATSNEAFF
.	.	TRBJ2-3	TRBV5-1	TGTGCCAGCAGCTTGGAAGGAGATACGCAGTATTTT	CASSLEGDTQYF
.	.	TRBJ1-5	TRBV19	TGTGCCAGTAGTATCCAGAATCAGCCCCAGCATTTT	CASSIQNQPQHF
.	.	TRBJ1-2	TRBV24-1	TGTGCCACCAGTGATGCAGGGGCCGGGGGCTATGGCTACACCTTC	CATSDAGAGGYGYTF
.	.	TRBJ2-3	TRBV2	TGTGCCAGCAGTACCCCAAGCAGCCAGGGGCCAGATACGCAGTATTTT	CASSTPSSQGPDTQYF
TRBD1	.	TRBJ2-7	TRBV19	TGTGCCAGTAGTACCCAGGGGGCCTACGAGCAGTACTTC	CASSTQGAYEQYF
TRBD1	.	TRBJ2-7	TRBV2	TGTGCCAGCAGCGGACAGGGGCCATCCTACGAGCAGTACTTC	CASSGQGPSYEQYF
.	.	TRBJ1-5	TRBV6-1	TGTGCCAGCAGTGAATTCAGGGATAGCAATCAGCCCCAGCATTTT	CASSEFRDSNQPQHF
TRBD2	.	TRBJ2-3	TRBV10-3	TGTGCCATCAGTAGCGGGAGGAGCACAGATACGCAGTATTTT	CAISSGRSTDTQYF
.	.	TRBJ2-4	TRBV2	TGTGCCAGCAGTGAATCTGGCAGCAAAAACATTCAGTACTTC	CASSESGSKNIQYF
.	.	TRBJ1-1	TRBV11-2	TGTGCCAGCAGCCCTTTGACTGGAGCGAACACTGAAGCTTTCTTT	CASSPLTGANTEAFF
TRBD1	.	TRBJ1-1	TRBV19	TGTGCCAGTAGTAGGGGGACAGATTTTGGAGCTTTCTTT	CASSRGTDFGAFF
.	.	TRBJ1-2	TRBV5-6	TGTGCCAGCAGCTCGGACAGTTCTAACTATGGCTACACCTTC	CASSSDSSNYGYTF
TRBD1	.	TRBJ1-4	TRBV24-1	TGTGCCACCAGTGATTCCTCCGGGACAGATAATGAAAAACTGTTTTTT	CATSDSSGTDNEKLFF
.	.	TRBJ1-3	TRBV27	TGTGCCAGCAGTTGGGCCGGGACCCCTGGAAACACCATATATTTT	CASSWAGTPGNTIYF
.	.	TRBJ1-2	TRBV7-2	TGTGCCAGCAGTCAGGACCAGAACTATGGCTACACCTTC	CASSQDQNYGYTF
.	.	TRBJ1-1	TRBV29-1	TGCAGCCACTCCGGGGCAACAGGTACTGAAGCTTTCTTT	CSHSGATGTEAFF
TRBD1	.	TRBJ1-3	TRBV11-2	TGTGCCAGCAGCTGGGACAGCCACTCTGGAAACACCATATATTTT	CASSWDSHSGNTIYF
.	once	TRBJ2-1	TRBV2	TGTGCCAGCAGCGGAATCCTCGGAGCCTACAATGAGCAGTTCTTC	CASSGILGAYNEQFF
.	.	TRBJ2-3	TRBV6-5	TGTGCCAGCAGTTACTCTGGGATTTGGGATACGCAGTATTTT	CASSYSGIWDTQYF
.	.	TRBJ1-5	TRBV21-1	TGTGCCAGCAGCAAATCGTCCCGCCATAGCAATCAGCCCCAGCATTTT	CASSKSSRHSNQPQHF
.	.	TRBJ1-1	TRBV7-9	TGTGCCAGCAGCTTAGCAGGGAGGGGAACTGAAGCTTTCTTT	CASSLAGRGTEAFF